This passage covers 20 T cell receptor beta chains from one sample sequenced in a study of T cells in Graves' hyperthyroidism and ophthalmopathy. Amplification of TCR beta CDR3 regions used RNA as the template. A set of HTBI primers served as the primers for a first-round RT-PCR of the TCR CDR3. MiXCR, run by TCRdb on the multiplex PCR reads, gives a single entry per CDR3 protein. The sample has around 600,000 distinct CDR3 sequences; more than 14% are singletons. What was sequenced was blood. These receptors were collected from a woman aged 45-65 years with Graves' ophthalmopathy.

This clonotype was seen repeatedly, ten times or more. The CDR3 protein is CASSEDRAGGEKLFF. The CDR3 region has the DNA TGTGCCAGCAGTGAGGACAGGGCGGGGGGTGAAAAACTGTTTTTT. This chain links TRBV2 with TRBJ1-4; 8 nucleotides match TRBD1. The CDR3 runs 15 residues. V shed 3 bases, J shed 7 bases, and the junction held 7 bases outside the gene matches. CDR1 and CDR2 (germline): SNHLY, FYNNEI.

This clonotype was seen repeatedly, ten times or more. The chain carries TRBV24-1 and TRBJ2-1, with 7 bases identical to TRBD1. V lost 1 base and J lost 8; bases outside the gene matches: 7. Germline V gene data show CDR1 as KGHDR and CDR2 as SFDVKD. The CDR3 covers 15 residues. CDR3 coding DNA: TGTGCCACCAGTGATTTAGGGGGCGCGCATCATGAGCAGTTCTTC. As protein: CATSDLGGAHHEQFF.

This clonotype has more than one count but fewer than ten. The rearrangement uses TRBV28 and TRBJ1-2; no clear D. CDR1 is MDHEN and CDR2 is SYDVKM in the germline V gene. Trimming removed 4 bases from V and 1 base from J, with 7 bases in between. The CDR3 covers 13 residues. CDR3 region: CASSSAHNYGYTF. CDR3 nucleotide sequence: TGTGCCAGCAGTTCGGCGCATAACTATGGCTACACCTTC.

At least ten counts were recorded for this clonotype. This clone may be a read error of a much larger clone one base away. The chain employs TRBV2 and TRBJ1-1; TRBD1 might be the D (5 bases). The germline V and J ends were trimmed by 0 bases and 4 bases, with 21 bases remaining between them. The CDR3 totals 18 residues. The germline V gene encodes CDR1 SNHLY and CDR2 FYNNEI. CDR3 in amino acids: CASSEARWLLTGGTEAFF. DNA of the CDR3: TGTGCCAGCAGTGAAGCGCGGTGGCTTTTAACGGGGGGCACTGAAGCTTTCTTT.

This clonotype was found many times. The DNA of the CDR3 is TGTGCCAGCTCACCAGAGGCCAACTATGGCTACACCTTC. Its translation: CASSPEANYGYTF. V usage is TRBV18 and J usage is TRBJ1-2, with D unclear. From germline, CDR1 is KGHSH and CDR2 LQKENI. CDR3 length: 13 amino acids. V dropped 2 bases and J dropped 2 bases, with 6 bases sitting between them.

This clonotype came up a few times. This clone may be a read error of a much larger clone one base away. This chain connects TRBV20-1 to TRBJ2-1; 10 bases are a match to TRBD2. V shed 5 bases, J shed 6 bases, and the junction held 4 bases outside the gene matches. The CDR3 runs 13 residues. In germline, CDR1 is DFQATT, CDR2 SNEGSKA (reference sequence). The CDR3 region has the DNA TGCAGTGCTTGCGGGACTAGCGTCAATGAGCAGTTCTTC. As protein: CSACGTSVNEQFF.

The genes are TRBV20-1 and TRBJ1-2, with TRBD1 matching 7 bases. V was clipped by 0 bases and J by 3 bases; unmatched bases: 7. The CDR3 is 15 amino acids. Germline CDR1 DFQATT, CDR2 SNEGSKA (reference sequence). CDR3 in amino acids: CSARDQTTGYYGYTF. The CDR3 DNA follows: TGCAGTGCTAGAGATCAAACGACAGGGTACTATGGCTACACCTTC.

The V and J genes are TRBV19 and TRBJ1-1; D is possibly TRBD1 (6 bases). Trimming took off 2 bases at V and 2 bases at J, with 12 bases between the two ends. Germline V gene lookup returns CDR1 LNHDA and CDR2 SQIVND (reference sequence). This CDR3 has 15 amino acids. The CDR3 DNA sequence: TGTGCCAGTAGTATAAGGGGGGGGCCCAACACTGAAGCTTTCTTT. Protein product: CASSIRGGPNTEAFF.

This clonotype has ten or more counts. The chain combines TRBV5-6 with TRBJ2-5, with 7 bases matching TRBD1. The junction had 5 bases not matched to a gene; V was cut back by 4 bases and J by 5 bases. The CDR3 extends over 13 amino acids. Looked up from germline, CDR1 is SGHDT and CDR2 is YYEEEE. CDR3 in DNA: TGTGCCAGCAGCAGGACAGGTTGGGAGACCCAGTACTTC. Encoded protein: CASSRTGWETQYF.

In its sample, this clonotype was seen a few times. This CDR3 is CASSIPGIPHYEQYF. CDR3 sequence (DNA): TGTGCCAGTAGTATCCCCGGGATCCCTCACTACGAGCAGTACTTC. The chain couples TRBV19 to TRBJ2-7; TRBD2 is a possible D gene (5 bases). Trimming left V 3 bases short and J 3 bases short, with 15 bases between. The germline V gene encodes CDR1 LNHDA and CDR2 SQIVND (reference sequence). This CDR3 is 15 amino acids long.

This clonotype was picked up a small number of times. The chain is built from TRBV20-1 and TRBJ2-2, with unresolved D. Trimming stripped 3 bases from V and 1 base from J, with 9 bases between. CDR1 and CDR2 from the germline V gene are DFQATT and SNEGSKA (reference sequence). The CDR3 is 14 amino acids. The CDR3 coding sequence is TGCAGTGCTAGTCACCAGCGGAACACCGGGGAGCTGTTTTTT. Protein sequence: CSASHQRNTGELFF.

At least ten counts were recorded for this clonotype. This chain links TRBV12-3 or TRBV12-4 with TRBJ2-3, with a weak D call TRBD1 (6 bases). V lost 6 bases and J 5 bases, leaving 9 bases between the germline ends. The CDR3 is 12 amino acids. The CDR3 sequence is CASSRGGDTQYF. CDR3 sequence (DNA): TGTGCCAGCAGCCGAGGGGGAGATACGCAGTATTTT.

At least ten counts were recorded for this clonotype. This chain connects TRBV20-1 to TRBJ2-3, with D uncertain. The CDR3 totals 14 residues. CDR1 is DFQATT and CDR2 is SNEGSKA in the germline V gene (reference sequence). The germline V and J ends were trimmed by 1 base and 0 bases, with 8 bases remaining between them. The CDR3 nucleotides read TGCAGTGCTAGAGTGGCTCAAAGCACAGATACGCAGTATTTT. Protein: CSARVAQSTDTQYF.

This clonotype has a handful of counts. Written as DNA, the CDR3 is TGTGCCAGCACCAAGGCAGGGGATACCGCCGTGGAAGATACGCAGTATTTT. Encoded protein: CASTKAGDTAVEDTQYF. The V call is TRBV25-1, the J call TRBJ2-3, with TRBD1 as a possible D gene (6 bases). The CDR3 is 17 residues long. Trimming removed 7 bases at V and 5 bases at J, with 25 bases between. Germline V CDR1 and CDR2: MGHDK, SYGVNS.

In this sample, this clonotype turned up many times. The rearrangement links TRBV6-1 to TRBJ2-2, with unresolved D. This CDR3 region has 18 residues. Trimming removed 7 bases at V and 2 bases at J, with 23 bases between. Germline-derived CDR1 and CDR2 are MNHNS and SASEGT. This CDR3 is CASTTDQGSIINTGELFF. The CDR3 bases are TGTGCCAGCACCACCGACCAAGGCTCCATAATAAACACCGGGGAGCTGTTTTTT.

This clonotype turned up a few times. The chain couples TRBV25-1 to TRBJ1-6; the D gene is possibly TRBD1 (5 bases). Per the germline V gene, CDR1 is MGHDK and CDR2 is SYGVNS. This CDR3 is 15 amino acids long. Trimming stripped 2 bases from V and 7 bases from J, with 12 bases between. The CDR3 DNA follows: TGTGCCAGCAGTGAAGGGAGGCGGACAAATTCACCCCTCCACTTT. The encoded protein is CASSEGRRTNSPLHF.

This clonotype has a count of ten or more. This chain connects TRBV30 to TRBJ1-2; no definite D call. V was pared by 0 bases and J by 5 bases, with 16 bases between. CDR1 is GTSNPN, CDR2 SVGIG, per germline (reference sequence). This CDR3 region has 15 residues. CDR3 sequence: CAWSVHGTSGYGYTF. The CDR3 DNA sequence: TGTGCCTGGAGTGTCCATGGAACCTCGGGATATGGCTACACCTTC. Drawing the rest from reference TRBV30 and TRBJ1-2, the complete variable domain is SQTIHQWPATLVQPVGSPLSLECTVEGTSNPNLYWYRQAAGRGLQLLFYSVGIGQISSEVPQNLSASRPQDRQFILSSKKLLLSDSGFYLCAWSVHGTSGYGYTFGSGTRLTVV.

This clonotype was detected many times. The chain uses TRBV30 and TRBJ1-1; the D is unclear. Germline CDR1 GTSNPN, CDR2 SVGIG (reference sequence). Trimming pared 2 bases from V and 1 base from J, leaving 11 bases between. This CDR3 comprises 14 residues. The CDR3 reads CAWSSGRRNTEAFF. DNA of the CDR3: TGTGCCTGGAGTTCGGGGAGGAGGAACACTGAAGCTTTCTTT.

This clonotype was counted ten times or more. The chain links TRBV11-1 to TRBJ2-1; the match to TRBD2 covers 11 bases. This CDR3 has 15 amino acids. In germline, CDR1 is SGHAT, CDR2 FQDESV (reference sequence). V dropped 3 bases and J dropped 3; count of bases not matched to a gene: 1. Here the CDR3 DNA reads TGTGCCAGCAGCTTCGGGACTAGCGGCTACAATGAGCAGTTCTTC. Its protein is CASSFGTSGYNEQFF.

This clonotype has a count of ten or more. This rearrangement joins TRBV3-1 to TRBJ2-3, with TRBD2 matching over 7 bases. From germline, CDR1 is LGHDT and CDR2 YNNKEL (reference sequence). V was clipped by 0 bases and J by 0 bases; unmatched bases: 3. The CDR3 extends over 16 amino acids. CDR3 residues: CASSQELAYSTDTQYF. The CDR3 region has the DNA TGTGCCAGCAGCCAAGAACTAGCGTATAGCACAGATACGCAGTATTTT.